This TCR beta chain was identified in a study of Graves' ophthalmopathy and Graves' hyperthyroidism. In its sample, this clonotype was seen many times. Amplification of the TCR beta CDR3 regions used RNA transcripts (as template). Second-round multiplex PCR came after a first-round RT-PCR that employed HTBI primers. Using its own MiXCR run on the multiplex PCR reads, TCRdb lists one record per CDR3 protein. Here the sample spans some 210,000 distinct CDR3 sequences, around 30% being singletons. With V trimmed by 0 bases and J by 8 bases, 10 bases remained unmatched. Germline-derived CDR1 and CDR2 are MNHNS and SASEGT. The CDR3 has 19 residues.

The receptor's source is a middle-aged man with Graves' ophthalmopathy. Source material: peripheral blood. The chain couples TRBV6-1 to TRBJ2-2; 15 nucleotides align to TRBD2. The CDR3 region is CASSEARGTSGRRSGELFF. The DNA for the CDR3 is TGTGCCAGCAGTGAAGCTCGGGGGACTAGCGGGAGGAGATCGGGGGAGCTGTTTTTT.